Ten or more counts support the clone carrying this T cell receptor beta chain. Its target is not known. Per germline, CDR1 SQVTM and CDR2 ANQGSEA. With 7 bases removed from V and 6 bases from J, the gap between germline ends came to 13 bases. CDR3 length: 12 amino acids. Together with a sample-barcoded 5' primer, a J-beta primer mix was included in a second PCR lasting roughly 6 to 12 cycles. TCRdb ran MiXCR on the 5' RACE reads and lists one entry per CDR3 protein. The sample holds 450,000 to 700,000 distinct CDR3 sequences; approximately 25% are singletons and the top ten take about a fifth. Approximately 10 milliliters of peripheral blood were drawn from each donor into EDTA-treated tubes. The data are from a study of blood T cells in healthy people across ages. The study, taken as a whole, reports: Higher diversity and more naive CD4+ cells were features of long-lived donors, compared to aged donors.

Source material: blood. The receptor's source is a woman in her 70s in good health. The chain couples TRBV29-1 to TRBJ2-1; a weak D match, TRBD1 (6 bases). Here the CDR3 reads CSGGTFINEQFF. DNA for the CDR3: TGCAGCGGTGGGACATTTATCAATGAGCAGTTCTTC.